This T cell receptor (beta chain) derives from a study of cytomegalovirus exposure and HLA in healthy donors. Study-wide background: The roughly 670 first-cohort repertoires shared a platform with the 130 or so validation repertoires, as reported in a later analysis.

The CDR3 is made up of 15 amino acids. Germline V lookup: CDR1 LNHDA, CDR2 SQIVND (reference sequence). After removal of 6 bases from V and 3 bases from J, the junction contained 6 bases not matched to a gene. The data were produced by immunoSEQ multiplex PCR, yet TCRdb's version contains in-frame clones alone and is incomplete. This sample has about 75,000 clones, with around four fifths found just once. The specimen was PBMCs. This rearrangement joins TRBV19 to TRBJ2-3, with 10 nucleotides matching TRBD2. The TCR originated in a man aged 25 to 40 in good health and CMV-seronegative. CDR3 sequence (DNA): TGTGCCAGTAGACAAGGACTAGCGGAAACAGATACGCAGTATTTT. Its protein product is CASRQGLAETDTQYF.